These T cell receptor beta chains were read from a single sample in a study of T cell responses to AZD1222 COVID-19 vaccine. TCRdb's table, derived via immunoSEQ multiplex PCR, lists solely in-frame clones and lacks some. The sample yields approximately 73,000 clones, roughly 82% seen once. The sequencing here drew on peripheral blood, taken on day 0 of AZD1222 vaccination. These receptors were taken from an adult in good health. Both conserved end residues are part of each CDR3. Each record gives: J gene, D gene, clone size, V gene, CDR3 DNA, CDR3 protein. D genes are given only for firm matches. The size entry is marked missing in some rows and otherwise reads once, few, many or a size class.

j_gene: TRBJ1-1; d_gene: -; abundance: -; v_gene: TRBV5-8; CDR3nt: TGTGCCAGCAGCTTGTGGAGGGGGACGGATATGAACACTGAAGCTTTCTTT; CDR3aa: CASSLWRGTDMNTEAFF
j_gene: TRBJ2-1; d_gene: TRBD1; abundance: -; v_gene: TRBV27; CDR3nt: TGTGCCAGCACCGCCTTGACAGGGTTCCACAATGAGCAGTTCTTC; CDR3aa: CASTALTGFHNEQFF
j_gene: TRBJ2-1; d_gene: -; abundance: -; v_gene: TRBV7-2; CDR3nt: TGTGCCAGCAGCGGGAGCTCCTACAATGAGCAGTTCTTC; CDR3aa: CASSGSSYNEQFF
j_gene: TRBJ1-2; d_gene: TRBD1; abundance: -; v_gene: TRBV7-9; CDR3nt: TGTGCCAGCAGCTTAAACCCTGGGACAGGGGCTGCCTATGGCTACACCTTC; CDR3aa: CASSLNPGTGAAYGYTF
j_gene: TRBJ1-2; d_gene: -; abundance: -; v_gene: TRBV7-2; CDR3nt: TGTGCCAGCAGCTCACAGGTGTCGGGGAATGGCTACACCTTC; CDR3aa: CASSSQVSGNGYTF
j_gene: TRBJ2-3; d_gene: TRBD2; abundance: -; v_gene: TRBV3-1/TRBV3-2; CDR3nt: TGTGCCAGCAGCCGGCACCAGGGACTATGGTTCACAGATACGCAGTATTTT; CDR3aa: CASSRHQGLWFTDTQYF
j_gene: TRBJ2-7; d_gene: -; abundance: -; v_gene: TRBV6-5; CDR3nt: TGTGCCAGCAGTCCCCCCCCTGGCTACGAGCAGTACTTC; CDR3aa: CASSPPPGYEQYF
j_gene: TRBJ1-1; d_gene: -; abundance: once; v_gene: TRBV5-5; CDR3nt: TGTGCCAGCAGCTTGAGGGCGAGCTCCACTGAAGCTTTCTTT; CDR3aa: CASSLRASSTEAFF
j_gene: TRBJ2-7; d_gene: -; abundance: -; v_gene: TRBV5-1; CDR3nt: TGCGCCAGCAGCTTGGGGGCCCCCCCCTCCTACGAGCAGTACTTC; CDR3aa: CASSLGAPPSYEQYF
j_gene: TRBJ1-3; d_gene: -; abundance: few; v_gene: TRBV7-2; CDR3nt: TGTGCCAGCAGTCGGGTTGGAGAGGGAAACACCATATATTTT; CDR3aa: CASSRVGEGNTIYF
j_gene: TRBJ1-1; d_gene: -; abundance: -; v_gene: TRBV19; CDR3nt: TGTGCCAGTACCCCACCCCCCGGGGGGACTGAAGCTTTCTTT; CDR3aa: CASTPPPGGTEAFF
j_gene: TRBJ1-5; d_gene: TRBD1; abundance: -; v_gene: TRBV30; CDR3nt: TGTGCCTGGAAGCTGACCTCCGGGACAGAAGGGGGGCCCCAGCATTTT; CDR3aa: CAWKLTSGTEGGPQHF
j_gene: TRBJ2-1; d_gene: -; abundance: -; v_gene: TRBV7-9; CDR3nt: TGTGCCAGCACCCACCGCCGCTCTTCCTACAATGAGCAGTTCTTC; CDR3aa: CASTHRRSSYNEQFF
j_gene: TRBJ2-1; d_gene: -; abundance: -; v_gene: TRBV7-2; CDR3nt: TGTGCCAGCAGGATAGCCAATGAGCAGTTCTTC; CDR3aa: CASRIANEQFF
j_gene: TRBJ1-5; d_gene: -; abundance: -; v_gene: TRBV30; CDR3nt: TGTGCCTGTCACACAGGGAGCGGCCAGCCCCAGCATTTT; CDR3aa: CACHTGSGQPQHF
j_gene: TRBJ2-3; d_gene: TRBD1; abundance: -; v_gene: TRBV19; CDR3nt: TGTGCCAGTAGTGTGACAGGGACCGACGGCACAGATACGCAGTATTTT; CDR3aa: CASSVTGTDGTDTQYF
j_gene: TRBJ2-3; d_gene: TRBD1; abundance: once; v_gene: TRBV6-6; CDR3nt: TGTGCCAGCATCCAGGGGGTAACTAGCACAGATACGCAGTATTTT; CDR3aa: CASIQGVTSTDTQYF
j_gene: TRBJ2-1; d_gene: TRBD2; abundance: once; v_gene: TRBV19; CDR3nt: TGTGCCAGCGGGACTAGCGGTTACAATGAGCAGTTCTTC; CDR3aa: CASGTSGYNEQFF
j_gene: TRBJ1-6; d_gene: -; abundance: -; v_gene: TRBV5-6; CDR3nt: TGTGCCAGCAGCTTGGTCAGCGCGGGGGATTCACCCCTCCACTTT; CDR3aa: CASSLVSAGDSPLHF
j_gene: TRBJ1-6; d_gene: -; abundance: -; v_gene: TRBV6-2/TRBV6-3; CDR3nt: TGTGCCAGCAGTTGGCAGAGCTCCTATAATTCACCCCTCCACTTT; CDR3aa: CASSWQSSYNSPLHF
j_gene: TRBJ2-3; d_gene: -; abundance: -; v_gene: TRBV5-1; CDR3nt: TGCGCCAGCAGCCGGGTTAGCACAGATACGCAGTATTTT; CDR3aa: CASSRVSTDTQYF
j_gene: TRBJ1-5; d_gene: -; abundance: few; v_gene: TRBV4-3; CDR3nt: TGCGCCAGCAGCCAAGACTGGACAAACAATCAGCCCCAGCATTTT; CDR3aa: CASSQDWTNNQPQHF
j_gene: TRBJ1-6; d_gene: -; abundance: -; v_gene: TRBV2; CDR3nt: TGTGCCAGCAGTGCGAGGGGGGCTGGTAATTCACCCCTCCACTTT; CDR3aa: CASSARGAGNSPLHF
j_gene: TRBJ2-7; d_gene: -; abundance: once; v_gene: TRBV2; CDR3nt: TGTGCCAGCAGCCTGACAGGACTTTACGAGCAGTACTTC; CDR3aa: CASSLTGLYEQYF
j_gene: TRBJ2-7; d_gene: TRBD1; abundance: few; v_gene: TRBV5-6; CDR3nt: TGTGCCAGCAGCTCCGGGACAGGGAACTACGAGCAGTACTTC; CDR3aa: CASSSGTGNYEQYF
j_gene: TRBJ1-2; d_gene: -; abundance: -; v_gene: TRBV5-6; CDR3nt: TGTGCCAGCAGCTTGGGGGGATTTAACTATGGCTACACCTTC; CDR3aa: CASSLGGFNYGYTF
j_gene: TRBJ2-1; d_gene: TRBD2; abundance: -; v_gene: TRBV20-1; CDR3nt: TGCAGTGCCAGTGGGGGACTAGCGGGAGGGTCTCGAAATGAGCAGTTCTTC; CDR3aa: CSASGGLAGGSRNEQFF
j_gene: TRBJ2-7; d_gene: TRBD2; abundance: -; v_gene: TRBV7-9; CDR3nt: TGTGCCAGCAGCGGTCTAGCGGGAGGCTCCTACGAGCAGTACTTC; CDR3aa: CASSGLAGGSYEQYF
j_gene: TRBJ2-1; d_gene: TRBD2; abundance: -; v_gene: TRBV19; CDR3nt: TGTGCCAGTAGTAGAAAGGGCGCGGGAGACAATGAGCAGTTCTTC; CDR3aa: CASSRKGAGDNEQFF
j_gene: TRBJ1-1; d_gene: -; abundance: -; v_gene: TRBV7-8; CDR3nt: TGTGCCAGCAGCCGAAAGGACAGCCCCGTTAAAGTGGGGACTGAAGCTTTCTTT; CDR3aa: CASSRKDSPVKVGTEAFF
j_gene: TRBJ1-2; d_gene: TRBD1; abundance: -; v_gene: TRBV6-6; CDR3nt: TGTGCCAGCAGTGACGACAGGGTCCGGGGTAGAGGCTACACCTTC; CDR3aa: CASSDDRVRGRGYTF